Shown below are 32 T cell receptor beta chains from a single sample sequenced in a study of OX40 agonist ivuxolimab in advanced cancers. Sequencing was performed with immunoSEQ multiplex PCR; in TCRdb, only in-frame clones are kept and a portion is missing. Of about 77,000 clones listed, 81% are singletons. Here the sequenced sample was CD4+ or CD8+ T cells sorted from blood, taken in a trial of the OX40 agonist ivuxolimab. These receptors all come from an adult with an advanced solid tumor such as melanoma, head and neck, liver or kidney cancer.

This clone showed up just once. V gene TRBV5-4 combines with J gene TRBJ2-1; D call uncertain. The V end was cut by 0 bases, the J end by 7 bases, with 11 bases between. The CDR3 runs to 14 residues. Germline CDR1 is SGHNT and CDR2 is YYREEE (reference sequence). CDR3 region: CASSLALRKNEQFF. The DNA for the CDR3 is TGTGCCAGCAGCTTGGCCCTCCGTAAGAATGAGCAGTTCTTC.

In its sample, this clone was seen once. This chain connects TRBV5-1 to TRBJ1-2; 8 positions match TRBD1. The CDR3 is 15 amino acids. Germline-derived CDR1 and CDR2 are SGHRS and YFSETQ. V lost 4 bases to trimming and J lost 4 bases; unmatched junction nucleotides: 9. This chain's CDR3 is CASSLDTGGLYGYTF. The CDR3 nucleotides read TGCGCCAGCAGCCTAGATACAGGGGGTCTCTATGGCTACACCTTC.

This chain joins TRBV9 and TRBJ2-2; no clear D gene. Germline lookup yields CDR1 SGDLS and CDR2 YYNGEE. This CDR3 region has 12 residues. Trimming took 2 bases from V and 3 from J, leaving 2 bases between them. The CDR3 DNA reads as TGTGCCAGCAGCGTCTACACCGGGGAGCTGTTTTTT. As protein: CASSVYTGELFF.

This chain joins TRBV5-4 and TRBJ1-2, with D unclear. The CDR3 sequence is 15 residues long. V was shortened by 0 bases and J by 8 bases, with 17 bases between the two germline ends. Germline-derived CDR1 and CDR2 are SGHNT and YYREEE (reference sequence). CDR3 in amino acids: CASSLEAVVPNGYTF. The CDR3 bases are TGTGCCAGCAGCTTGGAGGCAGTCGTCCCTAACGGCTACACCTTC.

This sequence joins TRBV7-2 and TRBJ2-6; D unclear. V lost 6 bases, J lost 0 bases, and 9 bases lay in between. Germline CDR1 reads SGHTA; CDR2 reads FQGNSA. CDR3 length: 15 residues. CDR3 sequence (DNA): TGTGCCAGCAGTTTGGATCTCTCTGGGGCCAACGTCCTGACTTTC. It yields the protein CASSLDLSGANVLTF.

The chain is built from TRBV27 and TRBJ1-1; no reliable D call. CDR3 length equals 13 residues. The V gene lost 3 bases and the J gene lost 1 base, with 6 bases spanning the gap. CDR1 is MNHEY, CDR2 SMNVEV, per germline (reference sequence). CDR3 protein: CASSLKRNTEAFF. The CDR3 nucleotides read TGTGCCAGCAGTTTGAAACGGAACACTGAAGCTTTCTTT.

This sequence joins TRBV19 and TRBJ1-3, with D tentatively TRBD1 (6 bases). CDR1 and CDR2 (germline): LNHDA, SQIVND (reference sequence). This CDR3 region has 15 residues. V shed 8 bases and J shed 5 bases, with 19 bases lying between them. CDR3 residues: CASHHPQGGRNTIYF. CDR3 DNA sequence: TGTGCCAGTCACCATCCACAGGGAGGGAGAAACACCATATATTTT.

The chain couples TRBV6-1 to TRBJ1-5; no firm D call. Between the trimmed V and J ends, which lost 4 bases and 3 bases, there was a span of 7 bases. Germline V gives CDR1 MNHNS, CDR2 SASEGT. This CDR3 spans 13 amino acids. The CDR3 protein is CASSGQVNQPQHF. Written as DNA, the CDR3 is TGTGCCAGCAGTGGACAAGTCAATCAGCCCCAGCATTTT.

V and J are TRBV9 and TRBJ1-4; possibly TRBD1 for D (6 bases). V lost 3 bases and J lost 3, with 12 bases in between. Germline CDR1 and CDR2: SGDLS and YYNGEE. The CDR3 extends over 15 amino acids. CDR3 nucleotide sequence: TGTGCCAGCAGCGCCTGGGACACTTCTAATGAAAAACTGTTTTTT. It translates to CASSAWDTSNEKLFF.

This clone was counted between two and nine times. The chain is built from TRBV27 and TRBJ2-3; TRBD1 is a possible D gene (6 bases). Germline V gene sequence: CDR1 MNHEY, CDR2 SMNVEV (reference sequence). This CDR3 has 12 residues. The CDR3 nucleotides are TGTGTAGTAGGGGGATACACAGATACGCAGTATTTT. Protein: CVVGGYTDTQYF.

The chain couples TRBV5-8 to TRBJ1-5, with 7 positions matching TRBD1. The CDR3 is 19 residues long. CDR1 is SGHTS, CDR2 YDEGEE, per germline. With V trimmed by 4 bases and J by 2 bases, 18 bases remained unmatched. The CDR3 DNA is TGTGCCAGCAGCCCAAGACAGTTGTGGGACAGTGACCGCAATCAGCCCCAGCATTTT. Translating it yields CASSPRQLWDSDRNQPQHF.

This clone was found a few times. The J gene is TRBJ2-7, the V gene TRBV5-1; 11 nucleotides match TRBD1. CDR3 length: 15 residues. Per germline, CDR1 SGHRS and CDR2 YFSETQ. V lost 5 bases and J lost 5; bases outside the gene matches: 9. The chain's CDR3 is CASSLPGQGGNEQYF. The CDR3 DNA is TGCGCCAGCAGTTTGCCGGGACAGGGGGGTAACGAGCAGTACTTC.

This clone was seen a single time. J is TRBJ2-1 and V is TRBV18, with 7 bases that match TRBD1. From germline, CDR1 is KGHSH and CDR2 LQKENI. This CDR3 region has 15 residues. V gave up 6 bases and J gave up 5 bases; unmatched junction bases: 10. CDR3: CASSQGTARNNEQFF. CDR3 in DNA: TGTGCCAGCTCCCAAGGGACAGCTCGGAACAATGAGCAGTTCTTC.

The J gene is TRBJ2-7, the V gene TRBV7-8; no clear D gene. The CDR3 length is 15 residues. Trimming took off 4 bases at V and 0 bases at J, with 13 bases between the two ends. CDR1 and CDR2 (germline): SGHVS, FQNEAQ. The CDR3 nucleotides read TGTGCCAGCAGCTCAACCGGTGGCGACTCCTACGAGCAGTACTTC. This translates into CASSSTGGDSYEQYF.

This clone has just one count. A far larger clone lies a single base away; this is likely a read error. V is TRBV15 and J is TRBJ2-3, with 9 bases identical to TRBD2. Germline V lookup: CDR1 LNHNV, CDR2 YYDKDF (reference sequence). This CDR3 is 15 amino acids long. The CDR3 is CATGRDSGGADTQYF. The CDR3 coding sequence is TGTGCCACCGGCAGAGATAGCGGGGGCGCAGATACGCAGTATTTT.

J is TRBJ1-1 and V is TRBV30; no clear D. The CDR3 has 13 residues. Germline V lookup: CDR1 GTSNPN, CDR2 SVGIG (reference sequence). V was clipped by 0 bases and J by 1 base, with 6 bases between them. The CDR3 DNA reads as TGTGCCTGGAGTGTACACCAGAACACTGAAGCTTTCTTT. Translated, it gives CAWSVHQNTEAFF. The full variable domain, in which reference TRBV30 and TRBJ1-1 provide the parts outside the CDR3, is SQTIHQWPATLVQPVGSPLSLECTVEGTSNPNLYWYRQAAGRGLQLLFYSVGIGQISSEVPQNLSASRPQDRQFILSSKKLLLSDSGFYLCAWSVHQNTEAFFGQGTRLTVV.

This chain links TRBV5-1 with TRBJ1-6, with 7 bases matching TRBD1. CDR1 is SGHRS, CDR2 YFSETQ, per germline. The CDR3 consists of 14 residues. The trim removed 0 bases at V and 7 bases at J, leaving 1 base unmatched. Here the CDR3 reads CASSLGQGNSPLHF. For the CDR3, the DNA is TGCGCCAGCAGCTTGGGACAGGGAAATTCACCCCTCCACTTT.

The chain couples TRBV15 to TRBJ2-1, with 11 bases identical to TRBD1. The CDR3 contains 14 residues. V lost 4 bases and J lost 8; bases outside the gene matches: 4. In germline, CDR1 is LNHNV, CDR2 YYDKDF (reference sequence). The CDR3 loop is CATSTGQGAYEQFF. CDR3 DNA: TGTGCCACCAGCACCGGACAGGGGGCATATGAGCAGTTCTTC. Based on the CDR3 plus reference TRBV15 and TRBJ2-1, the full variable domain is DAMVIQNPRYQVTQFGKPVTLSCSQTLNHNVMYWYQQKSSQAPKLLFHYYDKDFNNEADTPDNFQSRRPNTSFCFLDIRSPGLGDTAMYLCATSTGQGAYEQFFGPGTRLTVL.

This clone appeared once. The rearrangement joins TRBV27 to TRBJ1-5, with unresolved D. V dropped 4 bases and J dropped 2 bases, with 9 bases sitting between them. The CDR3 consists of 14 residues. Germline V CDR1 and CDR2: MNHEY, SMNVEV (reference sequence). CDR3 in amino acids: CASSWNTGNQPQHF. CDR3 nucleotide sequence: TGTGCCAGCAGTTGGAACACAGGCAATCAGCCCCAGCATTTT.

The J gene is TRBJ1-5, the V gene TRBV4-1; 8 positions match TRBD1. The V gene's germline CDR1 is MGHRA and CDR2 YSYEKL. Unmatched junction bases numbered 4, after V lost 0 bases and J lost 3 bases. The CDR3 length is 16 residues. The DNA for the CDR3 is TGCGCCAGCAGCCAAGACGACAGGGGACTCAATCAGCCCCAGCATTTT. Protein product: CASSQDDRGLNQPQHF.

The chain uses TRBV7-2 and TRBJ1-3; 8 bases agree with TRBD1. Germline V CDR1 and CDR2: SGHTA, FQGNSA. The V and J ends lost 4 bases and 1 base, in that order; junction bases with no gene match: 3. This CDR3 is 15 amino acids long. The CDR3 DNA sequence: TGTGCCAGCAGCTACCGGACAGGGTCTGGAAACACCATATATTTT. Translating it yields CASSYRTGSGNTIYF.

V gene TRBV7-9 combines with J gene TRBJ1-2; no reliable D call. CDR3 size: 15 residues. Germline V CDR1 and CDR2: SEHNR, FQNEAQ (reference sequence). V dropped 3 bases and J dropped 1 base, with 12 bases sitting between them. CDR3 DNA sequence: TGTGCCAGCAGCTTTTTTGGGCATAATAACTATGGCTACACCTTC. It specifies CASSFFGHNNYGYTF.

The rearrangement joins TRBV10-3 to TRBJ2-5, with 8 bases fitting TRBD2. Germline V gene lookup returns CDR1 ENHRY and CDR2 SYGVKD. CDR3 length: 13 residues. V dropped 11 bases and J dropped 1; count of bases not matched to a gene: 6. The CDR3 here is CASQAGVQETQYF. In nucleotides, the CDR3 is TGTGCCTCGCAAGCGGGAGTCCAAGAGACCCAGTACTTC.

The J gene is TRBJ2-5, the V gene TRBV9; either TRBD1 or TRBD2 may supply D (5 bases each). Germline CDR1 is SGDLS and CDR2 is YYNGEE. V was clipped by 0 bases and J by 7 bases, with 13 bases between them. The CDR3 length is 14 residues. The CDR3 DNA follows: TGTGCCAGCAGCGTAGAAGGGGACGGCAGGACCCAGTACTTC. Translation: CASSVEGDGRTQYF.

The rearrangement joins TRBV5-1 to TRBJ2-5; D possibly uses TRBD1 or TRBD2 (6 bases each). Germline lookup yields CDR1 SGHRS and CDR2 YFSETQ. The V gene lost 8 bases and the J gene lost 2 bases, with 19 bases spanning the gap. CDR3 length equals 15 residues. CDR3 bases: TGCGCCAGTCGGGGGCAGGGACACCCGCAAGAGACCCAGTACTTC. This sequence encodes CASRGQGHPQETQYF.

J is TRBJ1-2 and V is TRBV5-6; 7 nucleotides align to TRBD1. This CDR3 comprises 19 residues. J lost 4 bases, V lost 0 bases, and 18 bases had no gene match. Germline lookup yields CDR1 SGHDT and CDR2 YYEEEE. CDR3 sequence: CASSLAVRQGSVFRYGYTF. CDR3 DNA sequence: TGTGCCAGCAGCTTGGCCGTGCGACAGGGATCGGTCTTTCGCTATGGCTACACCTTC.

The rearrangement uses TRBV19 and TRBJ1-1, with 11 bases identical to TRBD1. This CDR3 has 14 residues. Germline V gene data show CDR1 as LNHDA and CDR2 as SQIVND (reference sequence). V gave up 9 bases and J gave up 11 bases; unmatched junction bases: 14. CDR3 sequence (DNA): TGTGCCAGCGCCCCGGGACAGGGGGTTATTGTGGCTTTCTTT. Translating gives CASAPGQGVIVAFF. The variable domain in full, completed from reference TRBV19 and TRBJ1-1, reads DGGITQSPKYLFRKEGQNVTLSCEQNLNHDAMYWYRQDPGQGLRLIYYSQIVNDFQKGDIAEGYSVSREKKESFPLTVTSAQKNPTAFYLCASAPGQGVIVAFFGQGTRLTVV.

This clone has only one observation. The chain uses TRBV6-5 and TRBJ1-3; no clear D. V lost 2 bases and J lost 3, with 11 bases in between. The CDR3 is 15 amino acids. Germline CDR1 and CDR2: MNHEY and SVGAGI. The CDR3: CASSYRASGGNTIYF. DNA for the CDR3: TGTGCCAGCAGTTACAGGGCCTCGGGTGGAAACACCATATATTTT.

The chain links TRBV21-1 to TRBJ2-7; the table assigns TRBD2, which was not confirmed against the DNA. TRBV21-1 is classified as a pseudogene. There are 16 residues in the CDR3. CDR3 sequence (DNA): TGTGCCAGCAGCAATGGGAGCGGGAGGCCCTCCTACGAGCAGTACTTC. Its translation is CASSNGSGRPSYEQYF.

The genes are TRBV5-1 and TRBJ1-2, with D perhaps matching TRBD1 (5 bases). The CDR3 runs 14 residues. Trimming removed 4 bases at V and 8 bases at J, with 18 bases between. Germline CDR1 reads SGHRS; CDR2 reads YFSETQ. This CDR3 is CASSPREGSGGYTF. CDR3 bases: TGCGCCAGCAGCCCCAGGGAGGGCTCTGGGGGCTACACCTTC.

J is TRBJ1-1 and V is TRBV29-1, with 8 bases lining up with TRBD1. With 6 bases clipped from V and 10 bases from J, the junction kept 7 bases outside the gene matches. CDR3 length: 11 amino acids. CDR1 is SQVTM, CDR2 ANQGSEA, per germline. The CDR3: CSVQAGTGAFF. In nucleotides, the CDR3 is TGCAGCGTCCAGGCCGGGACAGGAGCTTTCTTT. The complete variable domain, with remaining parts taken from reference TRBV29-1 and TRBJ1-1, reads SAVISQKPSRDICQRGTSLTIQCQVDSQVTMMFWYRQQPGQSLTLIATANQGSEATYESGFVIDKFPISRPNLTFSTLTVSNMSPEDSSIYLCSVQAGTGAFFGQGTRLTVV.

V is TRBV28 and J is TRBJ1-1; D remains ambiguous. V dropped 5 bases and J dropped 3 bases, with 7 bases sitting between them. This CDR3 contains 12 residues. Germline V gives CDR1 MDHEN, CDR2 SYDVKM. CDR3 bases: TGTGCCAGCAGTCCCCGGGACACTGAAGCTTTCTTT. Amino acids: CASSPRDTEAFF.